The TCR beta chain under discussion was sequenced for a study of response to subunit inactivated influenza vaccine. As concerns this clonotype: Antigen specificity is unknown.

One entry per CDR3 protein results from TCRdb running MiXCR on the RT-PCR reads. This repertoire shows around 300,000 distinct CDR3 sequences, around 22% found once; its top ten account for under 13%. Study findings and constraints: Seasonal influenza vaccination, on each occasion, was suggested by the authors to recruit few new T cells.

This CDR3 contains 15 residues. The germline CDR1 and CDR2 sequences are SGHTA and FQGNSA. Trimming stripped 4 bases from V and 8 bases from J, with 20 bases between. This specimen consisted of PBMCs from blood, obtained approximately 20 months after vaccination. The clonotype comes from a man aged 50 to 69 who received an inactivated influenza vaccine. The chain has TRBV7-2 and TRBJ1-2, with TRBD1 as a possible D gene (5 bases). CDR3 bases: TGTGCCAGCAGCTCCGAAGTGGGGGTTGTGGGCGGCTACACCTTC. Translated, it gives CASSSEVGVVGGYTF.